The 5 T cell receptor beta chains below all came from one sample that was sequenced in a study of CD8+ T cells in alopecia areata listed by TCRdb under 2018. The library was made by the immunoSEQ multiplex PCR assay. For TCR sequencing, RNA was extracted from every sample and reverse transcribed into cDNA to serve as template. TCRdb holds this immuneACCESS table with in-frame rearrangements only. Some clones are missing; in checked studies, unresolved V genes explain under half, and the rest has no known cause. This sample lists fewer than 200,000 clones; 67% were detected once. The ten top clones hold roughly an eighth of the sample. In the paper's terms, the time point label means: baseline before oral tofacitinib. Here the sequenced sample was CD8+ T cells sorted from blood, taken at week 0. These receptors came from a human donor with alopecia areata.

This clone was picked up a small number of times. This chain uses TRBV29-1 with TRBJ2-7; 7 nucleotides match TRBD1. Germline V gives CDR1 SQVTM, CDR2 ANQGSEA. V lost 4 bases and J lost 3; bases outside the gene matches: 6. The CDR3 loop spans 13 amino acids. CDR3 in amino acids: CSVVDRVDYEQYF. CDR3 bases: TGCAGCGTTGTTGACAGGGTCGACTACGAGCAGTACTTC.

This sequence joins TRBV2 and TRBJ2-1; D remains ambiguous. Germline CDR1 is SNHLY and CDR2 is FYNNEI. The CDR3 consists of 14 residues. Trimming cost V 1 base and J 3 bases, with 7 bases left between them. CDR3 protein: CASSEVSDYNEQFF. As DNA, the CDR3 is TGTGCCAGCAGTGAAGTAAGCGACTACAATGAGCAGTTCTTC.

The J gene is TRBJ1-3, the V gene TRBV5-6; TRBD1 might be the D (5 bases). Germline CDR1 reads SGHDT; CDR2 reads YYEEEE. The CDR3 has 12 amino acids. The V end was cut by 3 bases, the J end by 5 bases, with 6 bases between. CDR3 protein: CASSSGRNTIYF. As DNA, the CDR3 is TGTGCCAGCAGCTCAGGGAGAAACACCATATATTTT.

V and J are TRBV2 and TRBJ2-3; no definite D call. Germline V gene lookup returns CDR1 SNHLY and CDR2 FYNNEI. Trimming shortened V by 5 bases and J by 2 bases, and 17 bases separated the two germline ends. CDR3 length: 16 amino acids. The CDR3 sequence is CASSSGQALTTDTQYF. The CDR3 DNA is TGTGCCAGCAGTTCCGGCCAGGCGCTAACCACAGATACGCAGTATTTT.

This rearrangement joins TRBV13 to TRBJ2-7; 7 bases fit TRBD2. The length of the CDR3 is 15 residues. V gave up 5 bases and J gave up 4 bases; unmatched junction bases: 11. Germline assignment: CDR1 PRHDT and CDR2 FYEKMQ (reference sequence). CDR3 loop: CASSPSLGGEYEQYF. DNA of the CDR3: TGTGCCAGCAGCCCCTCCCTGGGGGGGGAATACGAGCAGTACTTC.